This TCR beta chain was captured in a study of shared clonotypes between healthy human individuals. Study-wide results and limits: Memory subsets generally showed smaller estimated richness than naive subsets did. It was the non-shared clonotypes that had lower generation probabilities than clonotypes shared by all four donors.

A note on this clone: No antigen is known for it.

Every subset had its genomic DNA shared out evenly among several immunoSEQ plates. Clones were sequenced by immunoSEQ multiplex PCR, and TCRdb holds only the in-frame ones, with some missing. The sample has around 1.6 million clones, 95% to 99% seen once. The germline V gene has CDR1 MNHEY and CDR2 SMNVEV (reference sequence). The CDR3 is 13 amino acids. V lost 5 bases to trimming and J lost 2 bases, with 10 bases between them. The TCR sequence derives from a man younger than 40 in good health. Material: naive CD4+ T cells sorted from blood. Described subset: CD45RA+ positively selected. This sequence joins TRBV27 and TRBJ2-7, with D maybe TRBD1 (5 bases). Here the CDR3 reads CASSTTGAYEQYF. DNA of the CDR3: TGTGCCAGCAGTACTACAGGTGCCTACGAGCAGTACTTC.